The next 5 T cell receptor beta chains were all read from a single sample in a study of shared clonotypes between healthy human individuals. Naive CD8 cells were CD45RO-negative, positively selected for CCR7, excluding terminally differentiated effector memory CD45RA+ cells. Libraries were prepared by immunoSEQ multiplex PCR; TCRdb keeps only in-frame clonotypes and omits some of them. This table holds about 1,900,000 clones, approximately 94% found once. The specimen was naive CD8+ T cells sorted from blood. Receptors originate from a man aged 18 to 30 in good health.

The CDR3 DNA reads TGTGCCAGCAGTGACGGGGCAGCGAACACCGGGGAGCTGTTTTTT. Its translation: CASSDGAANTGELFF. The chain employs TRBV6-4 and TRBJ2-2; D might be TRBD1 (5 bases). CDR3 size: 15 residues. The V end lost 2 bases, the J end lost 0 bases, and 7 bases lay between the germline ends. Germline V gene lookup returns CDR1 MRHNA and CDR2 SNTAGT.

The CDR3 protein is CASSDWNEQFF. The CDR3 region has the DNA TGTGCCAGCAGTGACTGGAACGAGCAGTTCTTC. The chain combines TRBV25-1 with TRBJ2-1; D call uncertain. The germline V gene encodes CDR1 MGHDK and CDR2 SYGVNS. The CDR3 runs to 11 residues. V was clipped by 3 bases and J by 10 bases, with 7 bases between them.

The CDR3 DNA reads TGTGCCAGCAGCTCGACTAGCGGGTTCCCTAGCACAGATACGCAGTATTTT. Amino acids: CASSSTSGFPSTDTQYF. The rearrangement joins TRBV5-4 to TRBJ2-3, with 10 positions matching TRBD2. CDR1 and CDR2 from the germline V gene are SGHNT and YYREEE (reference sequence). V lost 3 bases to trimming and J lost 0 bases; unmatched junction nucleotides: 7. This CDR3 region has 17 residues. The whole variable domain, remainder taken from reference TRBV5-4 and TRBJ2-3, is ETGVTQSPTHLIKTRGQQVTLRCSSQSGHNTVSWYQQALGQGPQFIFQYYREEENGRGNFPPRFSGLQFPNYSSELNVNALELDDSALYLCASSSTSGFPSTDTQYFGPGTRLTVL.

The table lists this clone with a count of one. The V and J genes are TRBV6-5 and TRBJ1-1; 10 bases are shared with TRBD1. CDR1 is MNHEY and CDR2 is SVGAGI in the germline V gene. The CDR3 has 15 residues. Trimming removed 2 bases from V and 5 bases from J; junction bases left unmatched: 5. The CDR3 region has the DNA TGTGCCAGCAGTTACGGACAGGGGGTGGGAACTGAAGCTTTCTTT. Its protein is CASSYGQGVGTEAFF.

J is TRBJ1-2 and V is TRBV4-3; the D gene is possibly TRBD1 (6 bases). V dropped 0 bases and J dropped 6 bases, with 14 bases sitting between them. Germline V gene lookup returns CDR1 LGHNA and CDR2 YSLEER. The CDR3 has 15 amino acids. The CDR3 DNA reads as TGCGCCAGCAGCCAAGATAAGGGGGACTTGAATGGCTACACCTTC. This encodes CASSQDKGDLNGYTF.